The source of this T cell receptor (beta chain) is a study of identical twins. Study observations and caveats: Out-of-frame alpha sequences shared by twins showed excess low generation probability. Out-of-frame TCR alpha sharing in monozygotic twins exceeded recombination model predictions.

V lost 4 bases and J lost 7, with 11 bases in between. This CDR3 contains 14 residues. There are many counts of this clonotype. Its antigen is undetermined. A universal primer site was added by template switching, and unique molecular identifiers were carried by the cDNA. Each CDR3 protein gets one entry after TCRdb re-called the 5' RACE reads with MiXCR. This table has roughly 490,000 distinct CDR3 sequences, approximately 15% appearing once. These sequences were also reported in another study, on yellow fever vaccine responses in identical twins.

The TCR comes from a woman between 18 and 29 years old in good health. The sample comprised CD4+ T cells sorted from blood. The J gene is TRBJ1-6, the V gene TRBV12-3 or TRBV12-4, with D hard to call. The CDR3 region is CASSSTPQNSPLHF. CDR3 nucleotide sequence: TGTGCCAGCAGTTCCACCCCTCAGAATTCACCCCTCCACTTT.